This T cell receptor (beta chain) was documented in a study of post-analysis software for immune sequencing data. Overall study context: Some patients lacked subtype; others had relapsing-remitting, secondary progressive or progressive-relapsing disease. The study, taken as a whole, reports: TRBV5-6, TRBV5-1 and TRBV20-1 belonged to a set of roughly 5 TRBV segments that were more frequent in patients than controls. Versus controls, multiple sclerosis patients showed significantly lower diversity (normalized Chao1). Analysis by F measure revealed that same-batch samples clustered strongly together.

TCR beta cDNA libraries had unique molecular identifiers. A population of 1 to 10 million T cells gave rise to about half a million cDNA molecules. TCRdb re-analysed the PCR reads in MiXCR, keeping a single row per CDR3 protein. Found here are some 690,000 distinct CDR3 sequences, approximately 59% of them singletons; the top ten hold approximately 11%. Germline-derived CDR1 and CDR2 are SGHTA and FQGNSA. The V gene end was trimmed by 3 bases and the J gene end by 4 bases; junction bases not matched to a gene: 2. The CDR3 contains 14 residues. On this clonotype itself: Its target is not known.

Sequencing was performed on blood. J is TRBJ2-1 and V is TRBV7-2, with 8 nucleotides matching TRBD2. The receptor's source is a girl aged 2-10 years with multiple sclerosis. The CDR3 nucleotides are TGTGCCAGCAGCTTGACTAGCGTGTACAATGAGCAGTTCTTC. Amino acid sequence: CASSLTSVYNEQFF.